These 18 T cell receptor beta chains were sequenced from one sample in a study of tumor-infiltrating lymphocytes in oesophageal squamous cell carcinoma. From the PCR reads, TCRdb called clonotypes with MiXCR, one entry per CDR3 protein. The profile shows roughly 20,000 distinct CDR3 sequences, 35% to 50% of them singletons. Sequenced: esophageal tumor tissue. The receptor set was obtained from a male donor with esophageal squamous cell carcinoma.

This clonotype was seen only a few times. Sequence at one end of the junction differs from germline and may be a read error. In nucleotides, the CDR3 is TGTGCCAGCAGCCCGGGGCCTGGACAGGGCAATTCACCCCTCCACTTC. Its translation is CASSPGPGQGNSPLHF. The rearrangement uses TRBV7-2 and TRBJ2-1, with 8 bases fitting TRBD1. The CDR3 loop spans 16 amino acids. Germline assignment: CDR1 SGHTA and CDR2 FQGNSA.

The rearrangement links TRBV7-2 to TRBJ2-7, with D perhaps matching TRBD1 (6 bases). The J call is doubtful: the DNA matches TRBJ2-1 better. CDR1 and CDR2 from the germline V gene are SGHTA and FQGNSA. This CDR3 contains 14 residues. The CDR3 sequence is CASKLLGQGNEQFF. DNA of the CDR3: TGTGCCAGCAAGCTTCTGGGGCAGGGGAATGAGCAGTTCTTC.

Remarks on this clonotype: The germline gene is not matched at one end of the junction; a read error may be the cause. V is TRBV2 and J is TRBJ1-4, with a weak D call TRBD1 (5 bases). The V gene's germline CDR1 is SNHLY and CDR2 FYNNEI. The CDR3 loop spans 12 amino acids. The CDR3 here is CASRSPDRGSVF. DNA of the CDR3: TGTGCCAGCAGGTCCCCCGACAGAGGGAGTGTTTTT.

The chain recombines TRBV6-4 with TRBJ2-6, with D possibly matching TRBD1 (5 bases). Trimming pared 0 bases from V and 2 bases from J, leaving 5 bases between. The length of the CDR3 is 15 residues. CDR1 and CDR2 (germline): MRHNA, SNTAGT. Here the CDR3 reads CASSDSGAGANVLTF. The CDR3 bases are TGTGCCAGCAGTGACTCAGGGGCTGGGGCCAACGTCCTGACTTTC.

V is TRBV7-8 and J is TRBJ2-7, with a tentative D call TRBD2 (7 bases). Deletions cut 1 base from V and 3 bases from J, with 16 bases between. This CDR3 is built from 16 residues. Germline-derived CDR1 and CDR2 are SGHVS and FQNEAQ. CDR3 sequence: CASSLGGGGYDYEQYF. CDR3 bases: TGTGCCAGCAGCTTAGGGGGGGGCGGATACGACTACGAGCAGTACTTC.

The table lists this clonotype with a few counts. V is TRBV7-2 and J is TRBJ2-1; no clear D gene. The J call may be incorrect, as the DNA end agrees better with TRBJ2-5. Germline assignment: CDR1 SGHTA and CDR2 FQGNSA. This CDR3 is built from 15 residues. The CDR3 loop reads CASSPAWARQETQYF. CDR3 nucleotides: TGTGCCAGCAGCCCTGCATGGGCCCGCCAAGAGACCCAGTACTTC.

The CDR3 loop reads CASSWTLGSAGELFF. Written as DNA, the CDR3 is TGTGCCAGCAGCTGGACTTTGGGGTCCGCCGGGGAGCTGTTTTTT. The J gene is TRBJ2-2, the V gene TRBV7-9; tentative D call: TRBD2 (5 bases). Looked up from germline, CDR1 is SEHNR and CDR2 is FQNEAQ (reference sequence). Trimming took off 4 bases at V and 6 bases at J, with 15 bases between the two ends. The CDR3 covers 15 residues.

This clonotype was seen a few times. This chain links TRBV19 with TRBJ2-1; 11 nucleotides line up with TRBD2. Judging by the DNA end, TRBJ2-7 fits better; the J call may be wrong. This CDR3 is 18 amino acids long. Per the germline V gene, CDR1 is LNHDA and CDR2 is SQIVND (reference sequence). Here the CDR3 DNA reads TGTGCCAGTAGTATAGTTAGCGGGAGGGCCAGCTCCTACAATGAGCAGTACTTC. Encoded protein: CASSIVSGRASSYNEQYF.

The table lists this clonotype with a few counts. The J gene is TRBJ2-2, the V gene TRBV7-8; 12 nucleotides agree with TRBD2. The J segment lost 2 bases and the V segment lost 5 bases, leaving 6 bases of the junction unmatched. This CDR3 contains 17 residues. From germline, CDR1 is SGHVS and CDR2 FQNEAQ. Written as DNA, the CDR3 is TGTGCCAGCAGCCGACTAGCGGGGGCGACAAACACCGGGGAGCTGTTTTTT. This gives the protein CASSRLAGATNTGELFF.

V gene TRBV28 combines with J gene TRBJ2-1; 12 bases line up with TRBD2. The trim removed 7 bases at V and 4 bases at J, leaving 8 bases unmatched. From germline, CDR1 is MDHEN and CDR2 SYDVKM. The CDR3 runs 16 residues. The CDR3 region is CASTTSGRGGYNEQFF. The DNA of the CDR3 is TGTGCCAGCACGACTAGCGGGAGAGGGGGTTACAATGAGCAGTTCTTC.

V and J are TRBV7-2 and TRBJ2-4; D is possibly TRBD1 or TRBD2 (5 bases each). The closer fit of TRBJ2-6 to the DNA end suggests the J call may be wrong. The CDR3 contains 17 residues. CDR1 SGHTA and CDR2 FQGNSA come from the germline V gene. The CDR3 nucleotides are TGTGCCAGCAGCCCGGGACCTGCGAGCTTCGGGGCCAACGTCCTGACTTTC. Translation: CASSPGPASFGANVLTF.

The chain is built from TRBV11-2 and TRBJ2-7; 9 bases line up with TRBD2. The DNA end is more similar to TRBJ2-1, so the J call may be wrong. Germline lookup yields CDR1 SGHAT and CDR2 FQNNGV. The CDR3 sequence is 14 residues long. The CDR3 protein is CASSRSGGHNTQFF. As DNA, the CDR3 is TGTGCCAGCAGCCGTAGCGGGGGACACAATACGCAGTTCTTC.

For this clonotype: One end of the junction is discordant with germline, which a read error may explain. The CDR3 reads CASSDGLAGGPSSYEQYF. The CDR3 DNA sequence: TGTGCCAGCAGCGATGGACTAGCGGGGGGGCCTAGCTCCTACGAGCAGTACTTT. The chain uses TRBV11-2 and TRBJ1-6, with a weak D call TRBD1 (6 bases). CDR1 and CDR2 from the germline V gene are SGHAT and FQNNGV. The CDR3 sequence is 18 residues long. Looking up the rest from reference TRBV11-2 and TRBJ1-6 gives the full variable domain: EAGVAQSPRYKIIEKRQSVAFWCNPISGHATLYWYQQILGQGPKLLIQFQNNGVVDDSQLPKDRFSAERLKGVDSTLKIQPAKLEDSAVYLCASSDGLAGGPSSYEQYFGNGTRLTVT.

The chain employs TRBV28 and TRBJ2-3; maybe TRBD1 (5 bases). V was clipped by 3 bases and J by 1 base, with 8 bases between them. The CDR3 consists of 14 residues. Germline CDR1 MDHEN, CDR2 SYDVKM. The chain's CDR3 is CASSFLQGTDTQYF. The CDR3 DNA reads TGTGCCAGCAGTTTTCTACAGGGCACAGATACGCAGTATTTT.

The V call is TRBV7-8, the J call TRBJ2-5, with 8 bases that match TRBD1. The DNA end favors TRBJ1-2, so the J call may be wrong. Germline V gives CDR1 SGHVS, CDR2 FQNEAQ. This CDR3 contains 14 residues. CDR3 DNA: TGTGCCAGCAGCTTTGGGACAGGTTCCTATGGCTACACCTTC. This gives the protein CASSFGTGSYGYTF.

DNA for the CDR3: TGTGCCAGCGGGTCTGGCGGGAGCGCCAATGAGCAGTTCTTC. Translating gives CASGSGGSANEQFF. The genes are TRBV7-3 and TRBJ2-3; 7 positions match TRBD2. The J call is in doubt because the DNA end fits TRBJ2-1 better. The CDR3 is 14 residues long. Germline V gene data show CDR1 as SGHTA and CDR2 as FQGTGA.

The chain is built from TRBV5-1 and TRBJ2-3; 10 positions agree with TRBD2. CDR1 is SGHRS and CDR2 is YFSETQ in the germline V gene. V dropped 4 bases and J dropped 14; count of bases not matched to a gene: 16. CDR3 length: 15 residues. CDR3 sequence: CASSLGLADTGELYF. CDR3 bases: TGCGCCAGCAGCCTCGGACTAGCGGACACCGGGGAGCTGTATTTT.

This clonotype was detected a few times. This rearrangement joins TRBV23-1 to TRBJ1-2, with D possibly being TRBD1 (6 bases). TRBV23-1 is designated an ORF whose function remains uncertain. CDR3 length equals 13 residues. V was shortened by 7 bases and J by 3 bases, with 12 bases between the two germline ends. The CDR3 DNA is TGCGCCAGCAAATGGTACAGGGACTATGGCTACACCTTC. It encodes CASKWYRDYGYTF.